The 25 T cell receptor beta chains below all came from one sample that was sequenced in a study of CD8 T cells in ankylosing spondylitis. MiXCR was run by TCRdb on the 5' RACE reads, yielding one entry per CDR3 protein. Of under 250,000 distinct CDR3 sequences in the sample, roughly 32% are singletons; the top ten hold 4% to 5.5%. Sequences were obtained from blood, either unsorted or a sorted T cell fraction (not recorded which). The source is a male donor with ankylosing spondylitis or in good health (not recorded which).

This chain uses TRBV20-1 with TRBJ2-3; no firm D call. Trimming left V 0 bases short and J 1 base short, with 11 bases between. This CDR3 region has 15 residues. Germline values: CDR1 DFQATT, CDR2 SNEGSKA (reference sequence). CDR3 residues: CSARDSEIGTDTQYF. The CDR3 region has the DNA TGCAGTGCTAGAGATTCGGAGATCGGCACAGATACGCAGTATTTT.

In its sample, this clonotype was seen a few times. This chain uses TRBV20-1 with TRBJ2-3, with 9 positions matching TRBD2. CDR1 and CDR2 (germline): DFQATT, SNEGSKA (reference sequence). The CDR3 sequence is 16 residues long. V dropped 3 bases and J dropped 2; count of bases not matched to a gene: 9. CDR3 protein: CSASGRLAATTDTQYF. In nucleotides, the CDR3 is TGCAGTGCTAGTGGACGACTAGCGGCCACCACAGATACGCAGTATTTT.

The rearrangement joins TRBV10-3 to TRBJ1-2; D perhaps matches TRBD1 (6 bases). V was trimmed by 6 bases and J by 11 bases, leaving 25 bases between them. In germline, CDR1 is ENHRY, CDR2 SYGVKD. The CDR3 runs 15 residues. The CDR3 protein is CAISVTPGASEGYTF. The CDR3 DNA reads TGTGCCATCAGCGTCACCCCGGGGGCTAGCGAGGGATACACCTTC.

The CDR3 DNA follows: TGCAGTGCTAGAGATATAGAATCCTACGAGCAGTACTTC. It codes for CSARDIESYEQYF. V usage is TRBV20-1 and J usage is TRBJ2-7; D uncertain. CDR3 length: 13 amino acids. Germline V gene sequence: CDR1 DFQATT, CDR2 SNEGSKA (reference sequence). The V end was cut by 0 bases, the J end by 1 base, with 7 bases between.

This clonotype turned up a few times. The V gene is TRBV29-1, the J gene TRBJ2-1, with unresolved D. The CDR3 length is 12 residues. Germline lookup yields CDR1 SQVTM and CDR2 ANQGSEA. The V end was cut by 4 bases, the J end by 7 bases, with 11 bases between. CDR3 residues: CSVAAFGNEQFF. The CDR3 bases are TGCAGCGTTGCCGCTTTCGGGAATGAGCAGTTCTTC.

The V and J genes are TRBV6-1 and TRBJ1-2; 7 positions agree with TRBD1. The CDR3 covers 14 residues. Germline CDR1 MNHNS, CDR2 SASEGT. V gave up 6 bases and J gave up 2 bases; unmatched junction bases: 6. As DNA, the CDR3 is TGTGCCAGCAGCTTCCAGACAGGGAACTATGGCTACACCTTC. Its translation is CASSFQTGNYGYTF.

The rearrangement joins TRBV3-1 to TRBJ2-7; D remains ambiguous. Germline CDR1 is LGHDT and CDR2 is YNNKEL (reference sequence). The CDR3 is 11 residues long. Deletions cut 1 base from V and 6 bases from J, with 4 bases between. The CDR3 coding sequence is TGTGCCAGCAGCCAAGGGGCCGAGCAGTACTTC. Protein: CASSQGAEQYF.

The V gene is TRBV15, the J gene TRBJ1-6, with D unclear. The CDR3 sequence is 16 residues long. Trimming took off 2 bases at V and 9 bases at J, with 17 bases between the two ends. Germline CDR1 reads LNHNV; CDR2 reads YYDKDF (reference sequence). The DNA of the CDR3 is TGTGCCACCAGCAGAAAAACGGGTTCCTGGGGTTCACCCCTCCACTTT. It is translated as CATSRKTGSWGSPLHF.

The CDR3 loop reads CASSLPYSYEQYF. The CDR3 DNA reads as TGTGCCAGCAGTTTGCCATACTCCTACGAGCAGTACTTC. The chain combines TRBV28 with TRBJ2-7; no reliable D call. Germline lookup yields CDR1 MDHEN and CDR2 SYDVKM. The V end lost 3 bases, the J end lost 0 bases, and 6 bases lay between the germline ends. The CDR3 loop spans 13 amino acids. The whole variable domain, remainder taken from reference TRBV28 and TRBJ2-7, is DVKVTQSSRYLVKRTGEKVFLECVQDMDHENMFWYRQDPGLGLRLIYFSYDVKMKEKGDIPEGYSVSREKKERFSLILESASTNQTSMYLCASSLPYSYEQYFGPGTRLTVT.

The V call is TRBV12-3 or TRBV12-4, the J call TRBJ2-3, with D possibly being TRBD2 (6 bases). V was cut by 4 bases and J by 6 bases, with 17 bases left in between. The CDR3 spans 15 residues. The CDR3 region has the DNA TGTGCCAGCAGTTCTAGGACTCGTGGAGGGGATACGCAGTATTTT. Translation: CASSSRTRGGDTQYF.

This clonotype has just a few counts. CDR3: CASSLAPGLPYEQYF. The CDR3 coding sequence is TGTGCCAGCAGCTTAGCGCCAGGGCTCCCCTACGAGCAGTACTTC. This sequence joins TRBV7-8 and TRBJ2-7; D possibly corresponds to TRBD1 (5 bases). V shed 0 bases and J shed 2 bases, with 11 bases lying between them. This CDR3 has 15 amino acids. Per the germline V gene, CDR1 is SGHVS and CDR2 is FQNEAQ.

The chain uses TRBV20-1 and TRBJ2-3, with D unresolved. Germline-derived CDR1 and CDR2 are DFQATT and SNEGSKA (reference sequence). V lost 3 bases and J 2 bases, leaving 12 bases between the germline ends. The length of the CDR3 is 14 residues. CDR3 sequence: CSARLWTLTDTQYF. The CDR3 DNA sequence: TGCAGTGCTAGGTTATGGACCCTCACAGATACGCAGTATTTT.

This clonotype showed up just a few times. The chain recombines TRBV20-1 with TRBJ2-3; 7 nucleotides align to TRBD2. The germline V gene encodes CDR1 DFQATT and CDR2 SNEGSKA (reference sequence). The CDR3 has 16 residues. With 3 bases clipped from V and 0 bases from J, the junction kept 9 bases outside the gene matches. The CDR3 region has the DNA TGCAGTGCTAGCTTAGGGAGGGCGGTTAGCACAGATACGCAGTATTTT. Its translation is CSASLGRAVSTDTQYF.

This clonotype was recorded a few times. The J gene is TRBJ2-3, the V gene TRBV5-5; D is possibly TRBD2 (7 bases). The CDR3 spans 14 residues. V shed 6 bases and J shed 1 base, with 12 bases lying between them. The germline V gene encodes CDR1 SGHKS and CDR2 YYEKEE (reference sequence). The CDR3 sequence is CASIGGRGTDTQYF. The CDR3 nucleotides read TGTGCCAGCATCGGGGGGCGCGGCACAGATACGCAGTATTTT.

This clonotype appeared once. The chain employs TRBV28 and TRBJ2-3; TRBD2 might be the D (6 bases). V was clipped by 3 bases and J by 1 base, with 11 bases between them. The CDR3 is made up of 15 amino acids. Looked up from germline, CDR1 is MDHEN and CDR2 is SYDVKM. The CDR3 DNA reads TGTGCCAGCAGTTTCATGCGGGGAGGCACAGATACGCAGTATTTT. Translation gives CASSFMRGGTDTQYF.

The V call is TRBV5-1, the J call TRBJ2-1; 8 nucleotides agree with TRBD1. Trimming took 4 bases from V and 6 from J; bases not matched to a gene: 6. CDR1 and CDR2 from the germline V gene are SGHRS and YFSETQ. This CDR3 spans 14 amino acids. CDR3 amino acids: CASSAGTGGNEQFF. CDR3 nucleotides: TGCGCCAGCAGCGCTGGGACAGGAGGCAATGAGCAGTTCTTC.

The chain joins TRBV24-1 to TRBJ2-7; D uncertain. CDR1 and CDR2 (germline): KGHDR, SFDVKD. The V and J ends lost 3 bases and 2 bases respectively, with 7 bases between them. The CDR3 loop spans 13 amino acids. The CDR3 here is CATSDGITYEQYF. CDR3 in DNA: TGTGCCACCAGTGATGGGATCACCTACGAGCAGTACTTC.

Concerning this clonotype: Sequence at one end of the junction differs from germline and may be a read error. The chain uses TRBV7-3 and TRBJ2-1, with 9 bases identical to TRBD1. Germline CDR1 SGHTA, CDR2 FQGTGA. The CDR3 loop spans 14 amino acids. CDR3 in amino acids: CASSPGTGLGEHFF. CDR3 nucleotide sequence: TGTGCCAGCAGCCCAGGGACAGGGTTGGGGGAGCATTTCTTC.

The CDR3: CASSFSSLETQYF. The CDR3 DNA reads as TGTGCCAGCAGTTTTTCCAGCTTAGAGACCCAGTACTTC. V gene TRBV28 combines with J gene TRBJ2-5, with D unresolved. Trimming removed 3 bases at V and 4 bases at J, with 9 bases between. Germline values: CDR1 MDHEN, CDR2 SYDVKM. This CDR3 comprises 13 residues.

This clonotype was detected only a few times. The genes are TRBV20-1 and TRBJ2-1, with D perhaps matching TRBD1 or TRBD2 (5 bases each). Trimming took off 7 bases at V and 3 bases at J, with 13 bases between the two ends. Germline lookup yields CDR1 DFQATT and CDR2 SNEGSKA (reference sequence). This CDR3 region has 13 residues. This CDR3 reads CSVTADFYNEQFF. CDR3 sequence (DNA): TGCAGTGTGACAGCGGACTTCTACAATGAGCAGTTCTTC.

The rearrangement uses TRBV28 and TRBJ2-7; D is undetermined. V was trimmed by 5 bases and J by 4 bases, leaving 6 bases between them. The CDR3 contains 11 residues. Germline assignment: CDR1 MDHEN and CDR2 SYDVKM. CDR3 sequence reads: CASSIRYEQYF. As DNA, the CDR3 is TGTGCCAGCAGTATCCGGTACGAGCAGTACTTC.

The chain carries TRBV10-2 and TRBJ2-1; 9 bases are a match to TRBD1. Losses at the gene ends were 1 base for V and 3 bases for J; bases not matched to a gene: 1. Germline V gene lookup returns CDR1 WSHSY and CDR2 SAAADI. The CDR3 is 15 amino acids. CDR3: CASSELGQGYNEQFF. CDR3 bases: TGCGCCAGCAGTGAGTTGGGACAGGGCTACAATGAGCAGTTCTTC.

J is TRBJ2-7 and V is TRBV6-5; D may be TRBD1 or TRBD2 (5 bases each). V lost 4 bases and J lost 2, with 15 bases in between. Germline V gene lookup returns CDR1 MNHEY and CDR2 SVGAGI. CDR3 size: 15 residues. The chain's CDR3 is CASSSQGDPTYEQYF. CDR3 bases: TGTGCCAGCAGTTCACAAGGGGACCCCACCTACGAGCAGTACTTC.

The chain couples TRBV24-1 to TRBJ2-7; 8 nucleotides agree with TRBD1. The CDR3 is made up of 12 amino acids. CDR1 is KGHDR, CDR2 SFDVKD, per germline. Trimming at V came to 8 bases and at J to 9 bases, leaving 8 bases not matched to a gene. The CDR3 is CATKDRAGVQYF. As DNA, the CDR3 is TGTGCCACCAAGGACAGGGCTGGAGTGCAGTACTTC.

In this sample, this clonotype turned up a few times. The chain combines TRBV7-8 with TRBJ1-6; D possibly corresponds to TRBD1 (6 bases). V lost 4 bases, J lost 13 bases, and 14 bases lay in between. The CDR3 is made up of 13 amino acids. The germline CDR1 and CDR2 sequences are SGHVS and FQNEAQ. The CDR3 loop reads CASSYQTGSPLHF. As DNA, the CDR3 is TGTGCCAGCAGCTACCAGACAGGCAGCCCCCTCCACTTT.